Below, 23 T cell receptor beta chains from the same sample are listed, as sequenced in a study of blood T cell repertoires in COVID-19. TCRdb's copy holds only in-frame clones and misses some; the assay was immunoSEQ multiplex PCR. The table lists about 170,000 clones, more than 85% of them singletons. The sample consisted of peripheral blood. These receptors all come from a man between 60 and 75 years old with COVID-19, enrolled during active disease.

This rearrangement joins TRBV11-2 to TRBJ2-5; possibly TRBD2 for D (5 bases). Germline V lookup: CDR1 SGHAT, CDR2 FQNNGV. Between the trimmed V and J ends, which lost 2 bases and 1 base, there was a span of 8 bases. The CDR3 is 14 amino acids. CDR3 DNA sequence: TGTGCCAGCAGCTTACTGCGGGCCCAAGAGACCCAGTACTTC. It yields the protein CASSLLRAQETQYF.

The rearrangement uses TRBV6-1 and TRBJ1-2, with D possibly matching TRBD1 (5 bases). The V gene lost 3 bases and the J gene lost 8 bases, with 16 bases spanning the gap. The CDR3 is 14 amino acids. Per the germline V gene, CDR1 is MNHNS and CDR2 is SASEGT. The DNA of the CDR3 is TGTGCCAGCAGTGAGGACAAACGGTGGTCGGGCTACACCTTC. Translated, it gives CASSEDKRWSGYTF.

The J gene is TRBJ1-5, the V gene TRBV9; D is ambiguous. Germline assignment: CDR1 SGDLS and CDR2 YYNGEE. This CDR3 has 15 residues. Trimming removed 0 bases from V and 9 bases from J, with 16 bases in between. The CDR3 DNA reads TGTGCCAGCAGCGTAGGAGGAACACCTCTTTCGCCCCAGCATTTT. Residues: CASSVGGTPLSPQHF.

With respect to this clone: Other DNA sequences from this sample encode an identical CDR3 as well. The chain joins TRBV14 to TRBJ2-4; D possibly corresponds to TRBD1 (6 bases). The germline gives CDR1 SGHDN, CDR2 FVKESK. The CDR3 contains 16 residues. V shed 3 bases and J shed 0 bases, with 12 bases lying between them. The CDR3 DNA is TGTGCCAGCAGCCAGGAGGTAGGGGGAGCCAAAAACATTCAGTACTTC. Translating it yields CASSQEVGGAKNIQYF.

The gene calls are TRBV5-4 and TRBJ2-1; 15 bases are a match to TRBD2. CDR1 and CDR2 (germline): SGHNT, YYREEE (reference sequence). J gave up 0 bases and V 4 bases, and 8 bases lay outside the gene matches. The CDR3 covers 19 residues. The CDR3 loop is CASSPGLAGGPSSYNEQFF. CDR3 sequence (DNA): TGTGCCAGCAGCCCGGGACTAGCGGGAGGCCCAAGCTCCTACAATGAGCAGTTCTTC.

The chain is built from TRBV5-8 and TRBJ1-4; 8 bases align to TRBD1. Germline CDR1 and CDR2: SGHTS and YDEGEE. The CDR3 runs to 15 residues. J was trimmed by 7 bases and V by 4 bases; bases with no gene match: 9. The CDR3 DNA reads as TGTGCCAGCAGCACAGCGACAGGGGTGGCTGAAAAACTGTTTTTT. Translation: CASSTATGVAEKLFF.

The chain's CDR3 is CSVEDWRGGQGSNTIYF. In DNA form, the CDR3 reads TGCAGCGTTGAAGATTGGAGAGGGGGACAGGGGAGCAACACCATATATTTT. This chain links TRBV29-1 with TRBJ1-3; 10 bases are shared with TRBD1. The germline V gene encodes CDR1 SQVTM and CDR2 ANQGSEA. The V gene end was trimmed by 0 bases and the J gene end by 7 bases; junction bases not matched to a gene: 12. The CDR3 covers 17 residues.

This sequence joins TRBV5-1 and TRBJ1-2, with TRBD1 as a possible D gene (5 bases). Germline CDR1 SGHRS, CDR2 YFSETQ. Trimming cost V 0 bases and J 0 bases, with 9 bases left between them. The CDR3 consists of 15 residues. As DNA, the CDR3 is TGCGCCAGCAGCTTGGGGGCAGGGTCTAACTATGGCTACACCTTC. It yields the protein CASSLGAGSNYGYTF.

The V and J genes are TRBV19 and TRBJ2-2; tentative D call: TRBD2 (5 bases). Trimming stripped 7 bases from V and 4 bases from J, with 22 bases between. CDR3 length: 17 residues. Germline values: CDR1 LNHDA, CDR2 SQIVND (reference sequence). The CDR3: CASTRTPGNVGTGELFF. The CDR3 DNA sequence: TGTGCCAGTACTCGAACCCCGGGGAATGTAGGCACCGGGGAGCTGTTTTTT.

The chain is built from TRBV9 and TRBJ2-1; no firm D call. The CDR3 consists of 14 residues. Germline V gives CDR1 SGDLS, CDR2 YYNGEE. V dropped 0 bases and J dropped 2 bases, with 6 bases sitting between them. CDR3 sequence reads: CASSVVGAYNEQFF. CDR3 nucleotide sequence: TGTGCCAGCAGCGTAGTTGGAGCCTACAATGAGCAGTTCTTC.

The rearrangement joins TRBV27 to TRBJ1-2; 9 bases fit TRBD1. This CDR3 is 15 amino acids long. Germline values: CDR1 MNHEY, CDR2 SMNVEV (reference sequence). V was pared by 6 bases and J by 2 bases, with 7 bases of the junction left unmatched. Written as DNA, the CDR3 is TGTGCCAGCAGCCGTGGACAGGGGAGGAACTATGGCTACACCTTC. It specifies CASSRGQGRNYGYTF.

The CDR3 here is CASGWDSNYGYTF. DNA of the CDR3: TGTGCCAGCGGATGGGACAGTAACTATGGCTACACCTTC. This sequence joins TRBV7-9 and TRBJ1-2, with 7 bases matching TRBD1. Trimming at V came to 8 bases and at J to 1 base, leaving 4 bases not matched to a gene. The CDR3 has 13 residues. CDR1 is SEHNR and CDR2 is FQNEAQ in the germline V gene (reference sequence).

The chain links TRBV9 to TRBJ1-4; D uncertain. Germline-derived CDR1 and CDR2 are SGDLS and YYNGEE. The V end lost 3 bases, the J end lost 7 bases, and 10 bases lay between the germline ends. This CDR3 has 13 residues. The CDR3 nucleotides are TGTGCCAGCAGCGACGTAGCGGGTGAAAAACTGTTTTTT. It encodes CASSDVAGEKLFF.

The V gene is TRBV28, the J gene TRBJ1-1; D is undetermined. Germline V CDR1 and CDR2: MDHEN, SYDVKM. V was clipped by 5 bases and J by 0 bases, with 13 bases between them. This CDR3 contains 15 residues. This CDR3 reads CASSQPGSLNTEAFF. DNA of the CDR3: TGTGCCAGCAGTCAACCGGGATCTCTGAACACTGAAGCTTTCTTT.

The J gene is TRBJ1-2, the V gene TRBV2, with D perhaps matching TRBD1 (6 bases). The germline V gene has CDR1 SNHLY and CDR2 FYNNEI. There are 13 residues in the CDR3. The germline V and J ends were trimmed by 4 bases and 3 bases, with 9 bases remaining between them. The CDR3 nucleotides are TGTGCCAGCAGTGCAGGGGCCGACTATGGCTACACCTTC. Its protein product is CASSAGADYGYTF.

The rearrangement uses TRBV9 and TRBJ1-2, with TRBD1 matching over 7 bases. CDR1 and CDR2 from the germline V gene are SGDLS and YYNGEE. This CDR3 spans 14 amino acids. The V gene end was trimmed by 3 bases and the J gene end by 0 bases; junction bases not matched to a gene: 2. The CDR3 DNA follows: TGTGCCAGCAGCGAGGGACAGTCTAACTATGGCTACACCTTC. This translates into CASSEGQSNYGYTF. Drawing the rest from reference TRBV9 and TRBJ1-2, the complete variable domain is DSGVTQTPKHLITATGQRVTLRCSPRSGDLSVYWYQQSLDQGLQFLIQYYNGEERAKGNILERFSAQQFPDLHSELNLSSLELGDSALYFCASSEGQSNYGYTFGSGTRLTVV.

The V call is TRBV6-4, the J call TRBJ1-1; 7 positions match TRBD1. With 2 bases clipped from V and 5 bases from J, the junction kept 5 bases outside the gene matches. Germline V gene lookup returns CDR1 MRHNA and CDR2 SNTAGT. The CDR3 loop spans 14 amino acids. The CDR3 loop reads CASSDEGALTEAFF. The CDR3 DNA reads as TGTGCCAGCAGTGACGAGGGGGCGCTTACTGAAGCTTTCTTT.

The rearrangement joins TRBV29-1 to TRBJ2-1; D may be TRBD2 (6 bases). There are 12 residues in the CDR3. Trimming stripped 6 bases from V and 7 bases from J, with 13 bases between. Germline V gene sequence: CDR1 SQVTM, CDR2 ANQGSEA. In nucleotides, the CDR3 is TGCAGCGTCCCACCGGGGGTTAATGAGCAGTTCTTC. Its protein product is CSVPPGVNEQFF.

The gene calls are TRBV3-1 (or the pseudogene TRBV3-2) and TRBJ2-2, with 9 bases lining up with TRBD1. CDR1 and CDR2 from the germline V gene are LGHDT and YNNKEL (reference sequence). The V and J ends lost 6 bases and 8 bases, in that order; junction bases with no gene match: 7. CDR3 length: 14 amino acids. CDR3 DNA: TGTGCCAGCAGGAACAGGGGGCACCCGGGGGAGCTGTTTTTT. This translates into CASRNRGHPGELFF.

In nucleotides, the CDR3 is TGTGCCACGGGGACTAACACAGATACGCAGTATTTT. Its protein is CATGTNTDTQYF. This chain uses TRBV24-1 with TRBJ2-3; 7 bases are shared with TRBD2. V lost 10 bases and J lost 2; bases outside the gene matches: 2. Germline-derived CDR1 and CDR2 are KGHDR and SFDVKD. This CDR3 spans 12 amino acids.

The chain employs TRBV20-1 and TRBJ2-6, with a weak D call TRBD2 (5 bases). V was cut by 3 bases and J by 0 bases, with 12 bases left in between. The germline V gene has CDR1 DFQATT and CDR2 SNEGSKA (reference sequence). The CDR3 covers 16 residues. This chain's CDR3 is CSASRTARSGANVLTF. The CDR3, as DNA: TGCAGTGCTAGTCGGACTGCCCGCTCTGGGGCCAACGTCCTGACTTTC.

The V gene is TRBV20-1, the J gene TRBJ1-4, with D perhaps matching TRBD1 (6 bases). V lost 3 bases and J 8 bases, leaving 10 bases between the germline ends. The germline gives CDR1 DFQATT, CDR2 SNEGSKA (reference sequence). The CDR3 runs 12 residues. The DNA for the CDR3 is TGCAGTGCTAGTACAGGGCCGGAAAAACTGTTTTTT. Amino acid sequence: CSASTGPEKLFF.

The chain carries TRBV24-1 and TRBJ1-2; a weak D match, TRBD1 (5 bases). Germline lookup yields CDR1 KGHDR and CDR2 SFDVKD. V was pared by 3 bases and J by 1 base, with 14 bases between. This CDR3 is built from 16 residues. CDR3 sequence (DNA): TGTGCCACCAGTGATCCCGCCGACGGGGGTAACTATGGCTACACCTTC. Translated: CATSDPADGGNYGYTF.